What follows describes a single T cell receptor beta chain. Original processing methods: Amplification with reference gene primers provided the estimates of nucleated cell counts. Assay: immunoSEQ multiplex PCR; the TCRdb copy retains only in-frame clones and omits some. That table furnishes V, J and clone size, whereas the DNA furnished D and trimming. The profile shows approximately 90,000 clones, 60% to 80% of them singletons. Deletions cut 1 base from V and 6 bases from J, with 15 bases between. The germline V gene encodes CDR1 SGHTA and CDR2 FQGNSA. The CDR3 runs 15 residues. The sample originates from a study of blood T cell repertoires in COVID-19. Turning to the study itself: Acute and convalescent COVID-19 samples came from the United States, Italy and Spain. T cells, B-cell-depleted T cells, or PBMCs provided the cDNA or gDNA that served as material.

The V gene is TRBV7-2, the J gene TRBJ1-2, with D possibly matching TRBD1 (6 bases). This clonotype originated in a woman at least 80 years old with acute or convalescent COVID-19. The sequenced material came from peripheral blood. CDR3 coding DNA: TGTGCCAGCAGCTTAGGCAGGGGCTTGAAGGATGGCTACACCTTC. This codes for CASSLGRGLKDGYTF.